The 23 T cell receptor beta chains reported below all come from one sample, sequenced in a study of Ad26.COV2.S vaccination and SARS-CoV-2 variants. Sequencing used immunoSEQ multiplex PCR; TCRdb keeps in-frame clones, though not all of them. Among about 390,000 clones listed, around 85% were seen once. The treatment denotes: roughly 19 received Ad26.COV2.S at low or high dose, single or two shots; about 5 received placebo; per-sample allocation not given. On day 63 after the first injection, vaccine and placebo recipients gave samples. Here the sequenced sample was peripheral blood, taken in a trial of Ad26.COV2.S vaccine versus placebo. The receptors derive from a person between 18 and 60 years old who received the Ad26.COV2.S COVID-19 vaccine or a placebo.

The V gene is TRBV9, the J gene TRBJ2-3; D gene uncertain. The V end was cut by 1 base, the J end by 0 bases, with 6 bases between. Germline assignment: CDR1 SGDLS and CDR2 YYNGEE. This CDR3 is built from 14 residues. Here the CDR3 reads CASSVSASTDTQYF. The CDR3 bases are TGTGCCAGCAGCGTATCTGCCAGCACAGATACGCAGTATTTT.

This chain joins TRBV30 and TRBJ1-2; 7 nucleotides line up with TRBD1. Germline V gene data show CDR1 as GTSNPN and CDR2 as SVGIG (reference sequence). The CDR3 extends over 16 amino acids. V dropped 0 bases and J dropped 4; count of bases not matched to a gene: 11. This CDR3 is CAWSVPLGAGGYGYTF. The CDR3 nucleotides read TGTGCCTGGAGTGTCCCCCTGGGGGCAGGGGGCTATGGCTACACCTTC. The whole variable domain, filled in from reference TRBV30 and TRBJ1-2, reads SQTIHQWPATLVQPVGSPLSLECTVEGTSNPNLYWYRQAAGRGLQLLFYSVGIGQISSEVPQNLSASRPQDRQFILSSKKLLLSDSGFYLCAWSVPLGAGGYGYTFGSGTRLTVV.

This rearrangement joins TRBV6-2 or TRBV6-3 to TRBJ1-3; D not resolved. V was trimmed by 0 bases and J by 1 base, leaving 1 base between them. Germline V gene sequence: CDR1 MNHEY, CDR2 SVGEGT. The CDR3 runs to 13 residues. The CDR3 bases are TGTGCCAGCAGTTACTCGTCTGGAAACACCATATATTTT. The encoded protein is CASSYSSGNTIYF.

This clone was observed a handful of times. The chain recombines TRBV7-9 with TRBJ1-5, with a possible D match to TRBD1 (5 bases). Germline loops: CDR1 SEHNR, CDR2 FQNEAQ (reference sequence). Trimming left V 2 bases short and J 6 bases short, with 11 bases between. The CDR3 consists of 14 residues. CDR3 DNA sequence: TGTGCCAGCAGCTTAATAGGGGCGGGTCAGCCCCAGCATTTT. Amino acids: CASSLIGAGQPQHF.

This chain joins TRBV29-1 and TRBJ1-2, with TRBD1 matching 10 bases. V lost 7 bases, J lost 3 bases, and 8 bases stayed unmatched. This CDR3 has 14 amino acids. The V gene's germline CDR1 is SQVTM and CDR2 ANQGSEA. The CDR3 region is CSAGGTGVDYGYTF. CDR3 nucleotides: TGCAGCGCCGGAGGGACAGGGGTGGACTATGGCTACACCTTC.

The chain uses TRBV29-1 and TRBJ2-1, with TRBD2 as a possible D gene (6 bases). CDR3 length: 14 residues. The germline V and J ends were trimmed by 1 base and 7 bases, with 14 bases remaining between them. Germline-derived CDR1 and CDR2 are SQVTM and ANQGSEA. The CDR3 loop is CSVEGRRGGNEQFF. The CDR3 nucleotides read TGCAGCGTTGAAGGTAGGAGGGGTGGGAATGAGCAGTTCTTC.

The chain has TRBV5-1 and TRBJ1-1, with TRBD1 matching 9 bases. CDR1 is SGHRS and CDR2 is YFSETQ in the germline V gene. CDR3 length equals 16 residues. Trimming at V came to 4 bases and at J to 3 bases, leaving 10 bases not matched to a gene. The CDR3 nucleotides are TGCGCCAGCAGCGCCGGCCGGGACAGGGTGGACACTGAAGCTTTCTTT. Amino acid sequence: CASSAGRDRVDTEAFF.

The chain recombines TRBV7-2 with TRBJ2-1, with 7 bases that match TRBD2. The CDR3 runs 13 residues. Per the germline V gene, CDR1 is SGHTA and CDR2 is FQGNSA. Unmatched junction bases numbered 5, after V lost 4 bases and J lost 8 bases. The CDR3 DNA follows: TGTGCCAGCAGCTCGGAGCGGGGCGATGAGCAGTTCTTC. Its translation: CASSSERGDEQFF.

This clone turned up a few times. This sequence joins TRBV18 and TRBJ2-7; D is unresolved. Germline assignment: CDR1 KGHSH and CDR2 LQKENI. The V end lost 5 bases, the J end lost 2 bases, and 7 bases lay between the germline ends. The CDR3 loop spans 12 amino acids. CDR3 protein: CASSGNPYEQYF. The CDR3 DNA reads as TGTGCCAGCTCAGGGAATCCCTACGAGCAGTACTTC.

The V gene is TRBV9, the J gene TRBJ2-1; possible D gene TRBD1, 6 bases. V was trimmed by 4 bases and J by 2 bases, leaving 13 bases between them. This CDR3 has 15 amino acids. In germline, CDR1 is SGDLS, CDR2 YYNGEE. CDR3: CASSIRQAPYNEQFF. The CDR3 region has the DNA TGTGCCAGCAGCATACGACAGGCGCCCTACAATGAGCAGTTCTTC.

This clone was observed once. The chain has TRBV19 and TRBJ2-1, with D perhaps TRBD2 (6 bases). This CDR3 contains 15 residues. Germline V gene lookup returns CDR1 LNHDA and CDR2 SQIVND (reference sequence). The germline V and J ends were trimmed by 7 bases and 6 bases, with 19 bases remaining between them. The CDR3 loop reads CASTQTSSGRNEQFF. Here the CDR3 DNA reads TGTGCCAGTACCCAGACTAGTTCCGGCCGCAATGAGCAGTTCTTC.

This chain uses TRBV6-5 with TRBJ2-7; D unclear. The CDR3 loop spans 11 amino acids. Germline V gene data show CDR1 as MNHEY and CDR2 as SVGAGI. Between the trimmed V and J ends, which lost 11 bases and 2 bases, there was a span of 10 bases. CDR3 sequence reads: CAVGTTYEQYF. CDR3 DNA: TGTGCCGTAGGAACAACCTACGAGCAGTACTTC.

This clone was seen once. The chain employs TRBV2 and TRBJ2-7, with TRBD1 matching over 9 bases. Trimming removed 5 bases from V and 5 bases from J; junction bases left unmatched: 4. Germline V gene data show CDR1 as SNHLY and CDR2 as FYNNEI. The CDR3 is made up of 13 amino acids. CDR3: CASSWDRVHEQYF. The DNA for the CDR3 is TGTGCCAGCAGTTGGGACAGGGTCCACGAGCAGTACTTC.

V is TRBV29-1 and J is TRBJ2-3, with TRBD1 matching over 10 bases. Germline V CDR1 and CDR2: SQVTM, ANQGSEA. The CDR3 loop spans 14 amino acids. J lost 6 bases, V lost 6 bases, and 9 bases had no gene match. CDR3 in amino acids: CSVEPTGGEDTQYF. The CDR3 DNA follows: TGCAGCGTGGAGCCGACAGGGGGCGAGGATACGCAGTATTTT.

V gene TRBV11-2 combines with J gene TRBJ2-1; 7 bases line up with TRBD1. The CDR3 runs to 16 residues. Germline-derived CDR1 and CDR2 are SGHAT and FQNNGV. J gave up 4 bases and V 5 bases, and 11 bases lay outside the gene matches. This chain's CDR3 is CASSPNRGYPYNEQFF. CDR3 coding DNA: TGTGCCAGCAGCCCAAACAGGGGATACCCTTACAATGAGCAGTTCTTC.

The V call is TRBV7-9, the J call TRBJ1-6, with D perhaps TRBD1 (5 bases). The V end was cut by 11 bases, the J end by 6 bases, with 14 bases between. This CDR3 is built from 13 residues. Germline CDR1 SEHNR, CDR2 FQNEAQ (reference sequence). The CDR3 bases are TGTGCCTCGAACGGGGGACTTAATTCACCCCTCCACTTT. Its protein is CASNGGLNSPLHF.

The chain uses TRBV6-6 and TRBJ1-4; maybe TRBD1 (5 bases). V lost 2 bases, J lost 6 bases, and 10 bases lay in between. CDR1 is MNHNY, CDR2 SVGAGI, per germline (reference sequence). The CDR3 is 14 amino acids. Written as DNA, the CDR3 is TGTGCCAGCAGTTACCCGGGGCGTGATGAAAAACTGTTTTTT. Its protein is CASSYPGRDEKLFF.

The chain uses TRBV6-1 and TRBJ2-7, with 12 bases lining up with TRBD1. CDR3 length: 14 residues. Germline-derived CDR1 and CDR2 are MNHNS and SASEGT. Germline trimming cut 3 bases from V and 5 bases from J; bases unmatched to any gene: 2. CDR3 in DNA: TGTGCCAGCAGTGAGGGACAGGGGGCTGACGAGCAGTACTTC. Protein: CASSEGQGADEQYF.

The chain carries TRBV7-4 and TRBJ2-1, with TRBD1 matching 7 bases. Germline V gene sequence: CDR1 SGHVT, CDR2 SQSDAQ. This CDR3 contains 15 residues. Trimming took 2 bases from V and 4 from J; bases not matched to a gene: 5. CDR3 bases: TGTGCCAGCAGCTTAACAGGGGTGCGATACAATGAGCAGTTCTTC. Protein: CASSLTGVRYNEQFF.

The rearrangement links TRBV5-1 to TRBJ1-4; 7 bases fit TRBD1. The CDR3 contains 15 residues. V shed 3 bases, J shed 4 bases, and the junction held 6 bases outside the gene matches. Germline CDR1 reads SGHRS; CDR2 reads YFSETQ. The CDR3 spells CASSSTGTNNEKLFF. CDR3 DNA sequence: TGCGCCAGCAGCTCGACAGGGACGAATAATGAAAAACTGTTTTTT.

The chain links TRBV6-1 to TRBJ2-7; TRBD2 agrees at 13 bases. The V gene end was trimmed by 4 bases and the J gene end by 3 bases; junction bases not matched to a gene: 6. The CDR3 totals 16 residues. Germline V gene lookup returns CDR1 MNHNS and CDR2 SASEGT. This CDR3 is CASSARLAGGLYEQYF. For the CDR3, the DNA is TGTGCCAGCAGTGCCCGACTAGCGGGGGGTCTCTACGAGCAGTACTTC.

This clone was counted a single time. The chain employs TRBV5-6 and TRBJ1-1, with D hard to call. This CDR3 has 12 amino acids. V was trimmed by 0 bases and J by 10 bases, leaving 10 bases between them. Germline CDR1 and CDR2: SGHDT and YYEEEE. The CDR3 bases are TGTGCCAGCAGCTTGGGCGGCGAAGGAGCTTTCTTT. Translating it yields CASSLGGEGAFF.

This clone was detected once. The J gene is TRBJ2-2, the V gene TRBV5-1, with TRBD1 matching over 9 bases. CDR3 length: 17 amino acids. Trimming at V came to 2 bases and at J to 6 bases, leaving 11 bases not matched to a gene. Per germline, CDR1 SGHRS and CDR2 YFSETQ. The chain's CDR3 is CASSFTWTGDFSGELFF. The CDR3 bases are TGCGCCAGCAGCTTTACCTGGACAGGGGATTTCTCCGGGGAGCTGTTTTTT. Together with reference TRBV5-1 and TRBJ2-2, the CDR3 gives the full variable domain: KAGVTQTPRYLIKTRGQQVTLSCSPISGHRSVSWYQQTPGQGLQFLFEYFSETQRNKGNFPGRFSGRQFSNSRSEMNVSTLELGDSALYLCASSFTWTGDFSGELFFGEGSRLTVL.